This T cell receptor beta chain was captured by sequencing in a study of T cell repertoires in cytomegalovirus infection. On the study more broadly: Indications of both CMV infection and matching HLA type were provided by public TCR beta signatures.

CDR1 is SEHNR, CDR2 FQNEAQ, per germline (reference sequence). The CDR3 has 16 residues. V was clipped by 5 bases and J by 1 base, with 15 bases between them. Each CDR3 protein is one row after TCRdb ran MiXCR on the reads. Of around 800,000 distinct CDR3 sequences detected, approximately 29% appear once; the ten largest clones hold 12%. This clonotype occurred a few times. Its antigen is not identified. This chain uses TRBV7-9 with TRBJ2-4; D possibly corresponds to TRBD1 (5 bases). This sequence originates from a human donor in good health (CMV status not recorded). Some clones in this sample may be carry-over from other donors' samples. This sample comprised cultured CD8+ T cells from PBMCs, obtained from culture after CMV antigen stimulation. For the CDR3, the DNA is TGTGCCAGCAGCATACAGGCTCCCCCGGCCAAAAACATTCAGTACTTC. Amino acid sequence: CASSIQAPPAKNIQYF. The complete variable domain, with remaining parts taken from reference TRBV7-9 and TRBJ2-4, reads DTGVSQNPRHKITKRGQNVTFRCDPISEHNRLYWYRQTLGQGPEFLTYFQNEAQLEKSRLLSDRFSAERPKGSFSTLEIQRTEQGDSAMYLCASSIQAPPAKNIQYFGAGTRLSVL.